This T cell receptor (beta chain) originates from a study of T cells in Graves' hyperthyroidism and ophthalmopathy. About the research overall: Sampling of peripheral blood happened at initial diagnosis, prior to any treatment. General study findings and limits: In validation, the model predicted ophthalmopathy. These predictions came a median 6.5 months before onset. In the blood, most expanded thyroid clonotypes above 0.001 appeared as well.

Many counts were recorded for this clonotype. Its antigen remains unknown. Uncontrolled infections, other autoimmune diseases, pregnancy or lactation led to exclusion of patients. There were TCR beta CDR3 regions amplified from RNA transcripts. First-round RT-PCR with HTBI primers amplified the TCR CDR3 region. MiXCR, applied by TCRdb to the multiplex PCR reads, yields one record per CDR3 protein. Counted here are roughly 710,000 distinct CDR3 sequences, 30% to 40% occurring once; the ten biggest clones make up roughly 30%. Specimen: blood. The TCR sequence derives from a woman between 35 and 50 years old with Graves' hyperthyroidism.

CDR3 nucleotides: TGTGCCAGCAGCCACGGACGGGCCTATAATTCACCCCTCCACTTT. As protein: CASSHGRAYNSPLHF. J is TRBJ1-6 and V is TRBV7-8; no definite D call. The CDR3 is 15 amino acids. The germline gives CDR1 SGHVS, CDR2 FQNEAQ. The V end was cut by 5 bases, the J end by 2 bases, with 10 bases between. Filled out from reference TRBV7-8 and TRBJ1-6, the complete variable domain reads GAGVSQSPRYKVAKRGQDVALRCDPISGHVSLFWYQQALGQGPEFLTYFQNEAQLDKSGLPSDRFFAERPEGSVSTLKIQRTQQEDSAVYLCASSHGRAYNSPLHFGNGTRLTVT.